This entry is about one T cell receptor (beta chain). This CDR3 contains 14 residues. The germline V and J ends were trimmed by 5 bases and 0 bases, with 8 bases remaining between them. Germline loops: CDR1 SGHVS, CDR2 FNYEAQ. This entry comes from a study of Graves' ophthalmopathy and Graves' hyperthyroidism. The authors amplified TCR beta CDR3 regions from RNA transcripts. After a first-round RT-PCR with HTBI primers, a second-round multiplex PCR was run. TCRdb re-analysed the multiplex PCR reads in MiXCR, keeping a single row per CDR3 protein. Here the sample spans 680,000 or so distinct CDR3 sequences, roughly 20% being singletons.

Sequencing was done on a sample of peripheral blood. The V call is TRBV7-6, the J call TRBJ1-3; unclear D gene. This sequence originates from a woman aged 18-29 years with stable Graves' hyperthyroidism. Some clones in this sample may be carry-over from other donors' samples. The CDR3 loop is CASSPVRSGNTIYF. The CDR3 nucleotides read TGTGCCAGCAGCCCCGTACGCTCTGGAAACACCATATATTTT.